This T cell receptor (beta chain) appears in the sequencing data of a study of cytomegalovirus exposure and HLA in healthy donors. Study overall: In an early release, HLA-typed donors contributed 80 million to 95 million unique TCR sequences. Broader study findings: Later analysis placed DRB1 highest and HLA-C lowest in TCR association rates, which differed by HLA locus. Later analysis identified several of the most significant clusters that appeared linked to common viral pathogens. More clonal expansion characterized HLA-associated TCR beta chains than equally common others in a later analysis.

Germline V gene sequence: CDR1 MDHEN, CDR2 SYDVKM. The CDR3 totals 13 residues. Trimming removed 5 bases from V and 8 bases from J, with 13 bases in between. PCR involved 60 Vbeta and 13 Jbeta primers. The repertoire was sequenced with immunoSEQ multiplex PCR; TCRdb's copy has only in-frame clones and lacks some. Its table records 120,000 to 150,000 clones. With regard to this clone: What it recognizes is unknown.

The chain links TRBV28 to TRBJ2-1; the D gene is possibly TRBD1 (6 bases). This TCR derives from a woman between 50 and 59 years old in good health and CMV-seronegative. The sample taken for sequencing was PBMCs. The CDR3 DNA sequence: TGTGCCAGCAGTCGGACAGTAGCAGATGAGCAGTTCTTC. Protein sequence: CASSRTVADEQFF.